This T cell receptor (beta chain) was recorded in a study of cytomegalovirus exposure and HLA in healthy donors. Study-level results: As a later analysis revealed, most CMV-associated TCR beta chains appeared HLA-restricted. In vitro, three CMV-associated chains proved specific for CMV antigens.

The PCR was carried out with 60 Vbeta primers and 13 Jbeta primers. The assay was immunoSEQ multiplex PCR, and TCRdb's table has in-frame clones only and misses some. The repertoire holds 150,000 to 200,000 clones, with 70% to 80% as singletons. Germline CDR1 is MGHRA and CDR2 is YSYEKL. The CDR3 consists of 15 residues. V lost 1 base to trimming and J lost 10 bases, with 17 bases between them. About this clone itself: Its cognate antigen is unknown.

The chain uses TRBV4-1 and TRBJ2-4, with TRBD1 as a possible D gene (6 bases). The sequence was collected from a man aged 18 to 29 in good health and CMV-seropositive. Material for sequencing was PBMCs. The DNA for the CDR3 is TGCGCCAGCAGCCAAGCAGGGGCCCCCCAATGGATTCAGTACTTC. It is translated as CASSQAGAPQWIQYF.